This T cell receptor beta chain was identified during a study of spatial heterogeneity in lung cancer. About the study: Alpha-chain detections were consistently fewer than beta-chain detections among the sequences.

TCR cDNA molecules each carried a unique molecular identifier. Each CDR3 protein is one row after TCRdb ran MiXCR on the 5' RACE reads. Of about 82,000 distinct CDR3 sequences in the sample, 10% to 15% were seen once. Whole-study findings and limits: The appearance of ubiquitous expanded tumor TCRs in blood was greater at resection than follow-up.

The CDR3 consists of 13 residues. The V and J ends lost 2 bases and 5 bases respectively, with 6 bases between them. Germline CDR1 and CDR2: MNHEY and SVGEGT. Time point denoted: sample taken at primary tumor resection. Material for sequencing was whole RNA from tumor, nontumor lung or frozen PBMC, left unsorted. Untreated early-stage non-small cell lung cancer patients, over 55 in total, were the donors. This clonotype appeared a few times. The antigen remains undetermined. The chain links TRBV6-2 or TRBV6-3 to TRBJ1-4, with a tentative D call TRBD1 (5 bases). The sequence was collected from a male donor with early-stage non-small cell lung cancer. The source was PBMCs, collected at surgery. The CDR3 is CASSYRDNEKLFF. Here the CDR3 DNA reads TGTGCCAGCAGTTACCGGGACAATGAAAAACTGTTTTTT.